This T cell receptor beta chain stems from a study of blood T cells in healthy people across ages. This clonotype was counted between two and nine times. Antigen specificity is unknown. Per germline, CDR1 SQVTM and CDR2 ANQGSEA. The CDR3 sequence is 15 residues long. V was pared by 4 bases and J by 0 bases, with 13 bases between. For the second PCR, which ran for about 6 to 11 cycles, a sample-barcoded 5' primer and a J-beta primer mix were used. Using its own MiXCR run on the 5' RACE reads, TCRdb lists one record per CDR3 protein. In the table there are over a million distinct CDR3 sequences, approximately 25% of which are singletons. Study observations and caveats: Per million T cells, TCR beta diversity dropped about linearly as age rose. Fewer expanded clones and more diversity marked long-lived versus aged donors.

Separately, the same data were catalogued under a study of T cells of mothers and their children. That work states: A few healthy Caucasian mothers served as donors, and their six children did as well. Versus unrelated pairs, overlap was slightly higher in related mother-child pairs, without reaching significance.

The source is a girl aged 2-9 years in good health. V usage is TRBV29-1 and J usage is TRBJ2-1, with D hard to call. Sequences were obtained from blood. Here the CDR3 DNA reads TGCAGCGTTGCGCTAAAAGTTAGCTCCTACAATGAGCAGTTCTTC. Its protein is CSVALKVSSYNEQFF.